This TCR beta chain was recorded in a study of T cell repertoires in cytomegalovirus infection. TCRdb used MiXCR to reprocess the reads, holding one entry per CDR3 protein. The table records some 940,000 distinct CDR3 sequences, approximately 31% of them present only once. On this clonotype: Its target is unknown. At one end the junction does not follow the germline gene, possibly because of a read error.

The CDR3 totals 14 residues. Germline CDR1 LNHDA, CDR2 SQIVND (reference sequence). The receptor was isolated from a human donor in good health (CMV status not recorded). Some clones in this sample may be carry-over from other donors' samples. The chain carries TRBV19 and TRBJ2-5; D call uncertain. The sample here was cultured CD8+ T cells from PBMCs, taken from culture after CMV antigen stimulation. The CDR3, as DNA: TGTGCCAGTAGTATGTCTGGGGAAGGAGAGACCCAATACTTC. This sequence encodes CASSMSGEGETQYF.